These 32 T cell receptor beta chains were all obtained from the same sample, sequenced in a study of blood T cell repertoires in COVID-19. The repertoire was sequenced with immunoSEQ multiplex PCR; TCRdb's copy has only in-frame clones and lacks some. The data contain more than 250,000 clones, roughly 87% of them seen just once; the ten biggest clones take up approximately 5%. The sequencing input was PBMCs or T cells enriched from blood (not recorded which). These receptors were collected from a woman between 25 and 40 years old who had recovered from COVID-19.

In its sample, this clone was seen once. V usage is TRBV7-9 and J usage is TRBJ1-6; possible D gene TRBD1, 5 bases. This CDR3 is built from 16 residues. Germline V lookup: CDR1 SEHNR, CDR2 FQNEAQ (reference sequence). Trimming shortened V by 6 bases and J by 7 bases, and 19 bases separated the two germline ends. The CDR3 DNA reads TGTGCCAGCAGACAGGAAGGAGGGGCTGACAATTCACCCCTCCACTTT. Residues: CASRQEGGADNSPLHF.

The gene calls are TRBV7-8 and TRBJ1-1, with TRBD1 identical over 8 bases. Germline V gene data show CDR1 as SGHVS and CDR2 as FQNEAQ. The CDR3 extends over 15 amino acids. V trimming: 1 base; J trimming: 5 bases; junction bases outside the gene matches: 6. CDR3 bases: TGTGCCAGCAGCTTAGTAGACAGGGGTGGGACTGAAGCTTTCTTT. It specifies CASSLVDRGGTEAFF.

The rearrangement uses TRBV7-9 and TRBJ2-3, with D possibly TRBD1 on 5 matching bases. Germline loops: CDR1 SEHNR, CDR2 FQNEAQ (reference sequence). The V and J ends lost 5 bases and 3 bases respectively, with 21 bases between them. CDR3 length equals 17 residues. DNA for the CDR3: TGTGCCAGCAGCCCTAGTAGGGGCGAGACGTGGACAGATACGCAGTATTTT. Translation gives CASSPSRGETWTDTQYF.

J is TRBJ1-3 and V is TRBV3-1 (or the pseudogene TRBV3-2); no reliable D call. V was clipped by 1 base and J by 3 bases, with 7 bases between them. This CDR3 comprises 14 residues. The germline V gene has CDR1 LGHDT and CDR2 YNNKEL (reference sequence). The CDR3, as DNA: TGTGCCAGCAGCCAAGGACTTAATGGAAACACCATATATTTT. Translated: CASSQGLNGNTIYF.

V and J are TRBV5-1 and TRBJ2-3; D call uncertain. There are 15 residues in the CDR3. Germline V gene lookup returns CDR1 SGHRS and CDR2 YFSETQ. The germline V and J ends were trimmed by 2 bases and 0 bases, with 10 bases remaining between them. This CDR3 is CASSFGSASTDTQYF. CDR3 bases: TGCGCCAGCAGCTTCGGCAGCGCTAGCACAGATACGCAGTATTTT.

V usage is TRBV12-3 or TRBV12-4 and J usage is TRBJ2-1; D is possibly TRBD1 (6 bases). The ends were cut back, 2 bases at V and 8 bases at J, with 10 bases in the middle. The CDR3 sequence is 13 residues long. The CDR3 spells CASSLNRVDEQFF. CDR3 nucleotide sequence: TGTGCCAGCAGTTTAAACAGGGTTGATGAGCAGTTCTTC.

The V gene is TRBV7-9, the J gene TRBJ2-6, with TRBD1 identical over 8 bases. The V gene's germline CDR1 is SEHNR and CDR2 FQNEAQ (reference sequence). This CDR3 comprises 17 residues. V lost 5 bases and J lost 1; bases outside the gene matches: 7. CDR3 loop: CASSPGTGLSGANVLTF. The CDR3 nucleotides are TGTGCCAGCAGCCCCGGGACAGGACTGTCTGGGGCCAACGTCCTGACTTTC.

The chain joins TRBV5-1 to TRBJ1-1, with 11 bases identical to TRBD1. This CDR3 is 15 amino acids long. CDR1 and CDR2 (germline): SGHRS, YFSETQ. The ends lost 4 bases at V and 6 bases at J; junction bases unmatched: 8. CDR3 sequence reads: CASSHGQGAFSEAFF. As DNA, the CDR3 is TGCGCCAGCAGCCACGGACAGGGGGCTTTCTCTGAAGCTTTCTTT.

The chain combines TRBV6-5 with TRBJ1-1; D remains unclear. V dropped 0 bases and J dropped 6 bases, with 14 bases sitting between them. This CDR3 region has 15 residues. Germline-derived CDR1 and CDR2 are MNHEY and SVGAGI. DNA of the CDR3: TGTGCCAGCAGTTACTCCCGGGGTTTGTTTCCTGAAGCTTTCTTT. Amino acids: CASSYSRGLFPEAFF.

This chain connects TRBV6-5 to TRBJ1-1; no clear D gene. CDR1 and CDR2 from the germline V gene are MNHEY and SVGAGI. The CDR3 extends over 12 amino acids. V was trimmed by 8 bases and J by 8 bases, leaving 15 bases between them. CDR3 in DNA: TGTGCCAGCGGCATACGACAAACCGAAGCTTTCTTT. Amino acids: CASGIRQTEAFF.

This chain joins TRBV5-4 and TRBJ2-2; weak D call: TRBD1 (6 bases). This CDR3 is built from 16 residues. Between the trimmed V and J ends, which lost 0 bases and 2 bases, there was a span of 11 bases. Looked up from germline, CDR1 is SGHNT and CDR2 is YYREEE (reference sequence). For the CDR3, the DNA is TGTGCCAGCAGCTTGGTCGGGACATATAACACCGGGGAGCTGTTTTTT. It translates to CASSLVGTYNTGELFF.

This CDR3 reads CASSLEATAAGYTF. The CDR3 DNA reads as TGCGCCAGCAGCTTGGAGGCAACGGCGGCGGGCTACACCTTC. J is TRBJ1-2 and V is TRBV5-1; D not resolved. V lost 0 bases and J 8 bases, leaving 14 bases between the germline ends. Germline V gene sequence: CDR1 SGHRS, CDR2 YFSETQ. CDR3 size: 14 residues.

This clone has just a few counts. The chain is built from TRBV19 and TRBJ1-5; TRBD1 matches at 7 bases. This CDR3 comprises 15 residues. Germline values: CDR1 LNHDA, CDR2 SQIVND (reference sequence). V was pared by 1 base and J by 7 bases, with 7 bases of the junction left unmatched. CDR3 amino acids: CASSIVGDSQQPQHF. CDR3 nucleotide sequence: TGTGCCAGTAGTATAGTGGGGGACAGTCAACAGCCCCAGCATTTT.

V and J are TRBV5-5 and TRBJ1-5; 9 nucleotides align to TRBD1. Germline CDR1 and CDR2: SGHKS and YYEKEE (reference sequence). J gave up 6 bases and V 4 bases, and 11 bases lay outside the gene matches. The length of the CDR3 is 16 residues. CDR3 in amino acids: CASSARDRVGGQPQHF. CDR3 sequence (DNA): TGTGCCAGCAGCGCCCGGGACAGGGTAGGTGGTCAGCCCCAGCATTTT.

The CDR3 region has the DNA TGTGCCACCGTAGACAGGGACGATAATTCACCCCTCCACTTT. It yields the protein CATVDRDDNSPLHF. V and J are TRBV6-5 and TRBJ1-6; 7 bases fit TRBD1. The germline V gene has CDR1 MNHEY and CDR2 SVGAGI. Trimming at V came to 10 bases and at J to 5 bases, leaving 8 bases not matched to a gene. The CDR3 is 14 residues long.

The chain is built from TRBV7-9 and TRBJ1-2; a possible D gene is TRBD1 (6 bases). CDR3 length equals 17 residues. Trimming cost V 0 bases and J 3 bases, with 17 bases left between them. CDR1 is SEHNR, CDR2 FQNEAQ, per germline (reference sequence). The CDR3 sequence is CASSLARGGGRHYGYTF. As DNA, the CDR3 is TGTGCCAGCAGCTTAGCCCGCGGGGGGGGGCGCCACTATGGCTACACCTTC.

The chain carries TRBV18 and TRBJ1-2; TRBD1 matches at 10 bases. From germline, CDR1 is KGHSH and CDR2 LQKENI. After removal of 3 bases from V and 0 bases from J, the junction contained 7 bases not matched to a gene. The CDR3 is 17 amino acids. The CDR3 loop reads CASSPGTGERSNYGYTF. As DNA, the CDR3 is TGTGCCAGCTCACCGGGGACAGGGGAGAGATCTAACTATGGCTACACCTTC.

The DNA for the CDR3 is TGCGCCAGCAGCCATCGCCGGGAGGCTGGGGACTATGGCTACACCTTC. The encoded protein is CASSHRREAGDYGYTF. The chain couples TRBV4-1 to TRBJ1-2, with D uncertain. Germline V lookup: CDR1 MGHRA, CDR2 YSYEKL. The CDR3 is 16 amino acids. V lost 3 bases, J lost 3 bases, and 17 bases lay in between.

The rearrangement links TRBV6-5 to TRBJ1-1, with TRBD1 as a possible D gene (6 bases). The V end lost 2 bases, the J end lost 1 base, and 14 bases lay between the germline ends. Per germline, CDR1 MNHEY and CDR2 SVGAGI. The CDR3 sequence is 16 residues long. DNA for the CDR3: TGTGCCAGCAGTTACCTTGGGGGGGGGCGGAACACTGAAGCTTTCTTT. Protein: CASSYLGGGRNTEAFF.

The chain recombines TRBV9 with TRBJ2-2; D is perhaps TRBD2 (6 bases). The V gene's germline CDR1 is SGDLS and CDR2 YYNGEE. The V end was cut by 4 bases, the J end by 6 bases, with 16 bases between. This CDR3 is 15 amino acids long. The CDR3 nucleotides read TGTGCCAGCAGCAAGCAAGAGGGGAGGCCCGGGGAGCTGTTTTTT. Translated: CASSKQEGRPGELFF.

This chain links TRBV7-2 with TRBJ2-3, with a tentative D call TRBD2 (7 bases). V lost 5 bases and J 6 bases, leaving 15 bases between the germline ends. Looked up from germline, CDR1 is SGHTA and CDR2 is FQGNSA. This CDR3 spans 14 amino acids. This chain's CDR3 is CASSPSGGADTQYF. As DNA, the CDR3 is TGTGCCAGCAGCCCAAGTGGGGGGGCCGATACGCAGTATTTT.

This clone showed up just a few times. This chain joins TRBV6-5 and TRBJ1-2, with 10 bases matching TRBD1. The V gene end was trimmed by 8 bases and the J gene end by 0 bases; junction bases not matched to a gene: 3. The length of the CDR3 is 14 residues. Germline V lookup: CDR1 MNHEY, CDR2 SVGAGI. CDR3 nucleotides: TGTGCCAGCGGCGGGACAGGGGCTAACTATGGCTACACCTTC. The encoded protein is CASGGTGANYGYTF.

This chain links TRBV18 with TRBJ1-2; 7 bases are shared with TRBD1. V dropped 2 bases and J dropped 5; count of bases not matched to a gene: 8. This CDR3 has 15 residues. CDR1 KGHSH and CDR2 LQKENI come from the germline V gene. Here the CDR3 reads CASSPKGQFLYGYTF. The CDR3 nucleotides are TGTGCCAGCTCACCAAAGGGACAGTTCCTTTATGGCTACACCTTC. Complete variable domain (other parts from reference TRBV18 and TRBJ1-2): NAGVMQNPRHLVRRRGQEARLRCSPMKGHSHVYWYRQLPEEGLKFMVYLQKENIIDESGMPKERFSAEFPKEGPSILRIQQVVRGDSAAYFCASSPKGQFLYGYTFGSGTRLTVV.

CDR3 in amino acids: CASSVVSTGAPAGGYTF. DNA of the CDR3: TGTGCCAGCAGCGTAGTATCGACAGGGGCCCCTGCGGGCGGCTACACCTTC. J is TRBJ1-2 and V is TRBV9, with 8 bases that match TRBD1. In germline, CDR1 is SGDLS, CDR2 YYNGEE. The CDR3 extends over 17 amino acids. V was pared by 0 bases and J by 8 bases, with 15 bases of the junction left unmatched.

This chain uses TRBV28 with TRBJ1-6; D gene uncertain. The CDR3 covers 13 residues. Trimming stripped 7 bases from V and 9 bases from J, with 13 bases between. Germline lookup yields CDR1 MDHEN and CDR2 SYDVKM. The CDR3 loop is CASTTVEGSPLHF. CDR3 sequence (DNA): TGTGCCAGCACTACGGTGGAGGGTTCACCCCTCCACTTT.

The chain employs TRBV6-4 and TRBJ1-1; D not resolved. The CDR3 has 14 amino acids. CDR1 is MRHNA and CDR2 is SNTAGT in the germline V gene. Trimming removed 10 bases at V and 1 base at J, with 16 bases between. For the CDR3, the DNA is TGTGCCACAACTCCTTCGCCGGGGAACACTGAAGCTTTCTTT. Residues: CATTPSPGNTEAFF.

The gene calls are TRBV12-3 or TRBV12-4 and TRBJ2-7; D call uncertain. Trimming took off 5 bases at V and 6 bases at J, with 8 bases between the two ends. CDR3 size: 11 residues. In nucleotides, the CDR3 is TGTGCCAGCAGTAGACTGGGCGAGCAGTACTTC. Its protein product is CASSRLGEQYF.

The chain employs TRBV10-2 and TRBJ2-5, with D perhaps TRBD2 (5 bases). The V gene's germline CDR1 is WSHSY and CDR2 SAAADI. Deletions cut 5 bases from V and 1 base from J, with 8 bases between. The CDR3 has 13 amino acids. CDR3 in amino acids: CASSQSGQETQYF. As DNA, the CDR3 is TGCGCCAGCAGTCAGAGCGGCCAAGAGACCCAGTACTTC.

This sequence joins TRBV28 and TRBJ2-5; 11 positions agree with TRBD2. The CDR3 has 14 amino acids. Unmatched junction bases numbered 5, after V lost 6 bases and J lost 5 bases. CDR1 and CDR2 (germline): MDHEN, SYDVKM. CDR3 loop: CASSLAGGPETQYF. The DNA for the CDR3 is TGTGCCAGCAGCCTAGCGGGGGGTCCGGAGACCCAGTACTTC.

This clone was recorded once. The J gene is TRBJ2-5, the V gene TRBV30, with 9 bases identical to TRBD1. Germline V gene data show CDR1 as GTSNPN and CDR2 as SVGIG (reference sequence). The CDR3 length is 17 residues. The V and J ends lost 2 bases and 0 bases, in that order; junction bases with no gene match: 10. The CDR3 DNA reads as TGTGCCTGGAGTCCGGGGACAGGGCGAAGGTACCAAGAGACCCAGTACTTC. This gives the protein CAWSPGTGRRYQETQYF. Full variable domain (remainder filled in from reference TRBV30 and TRBJ2-5): SQTIHQWPATLVQPVGSPLSLECTVEGTSNPNLYWYRQAAGRGLQLLFYSVGIGQISSEVPQNLSASRPQDRQFILSSKKLLLSDSGFYLCAWSPGTGRRYQETQYFGPGTRLLVL.

The rearrangement joins TRBV4-1 to TRBJ1-2; 7 bases are a match to TRBD1. Per germline, CDR1 MGHRA and CDR2 YSYEKL. Trimming removed 3 bases from V and 5 bases from J; junction bases left unmatched: 9. This CDR3 region has 15 residues. The CDR3 coding sequence is TGCGCCAGCAGCCAGGGATCACAGGGGAGTTATGGCTACACCTTC. Its translation is CASSQGSQGSYGYTF.

This clone turned up a few times. For the CDR3, the DNA is TGTGCCAGCAGCTTACCACGCTACAGGACCGGGACAGGGAACTACGAGCAGTACTTC. Residues: CASSLPRYRTGTGNYEQYF. V and J are TRBV5-6 and TRBJ2-7, with 9 bases fitting TRBD1. J gave up 3 bases and V 2 bases, and 18 bases lay outside the gene matches. The CDR3 length is 19 residues. Germline V lookup: CDR1 SGHDT, CDR2 YYEEEE.